Listed below are T cell receptor beta chains from one sample, sequenced in a study of beta chain features in type 1 diabetes. Sequenced by immunoSEQ multiplex PCR; TCRdb stores in-frame clones only, minus some. The sample lists hundreds of thousands of clones, about an eighth seen once, with 0.022% in the top ten. Sequenced material: naive CD4+ T cells from blood. The receptor source for this set is a man between 18 and 29 years old with type 1 diabetes. The CDR3 runs from the conserved cysteine through the conserved F or W.

v_call	j_call	cdr3_aa
TRBV2	TRBJ1-5	CASRQGVGGNQPQHF
TRBV6-5	TRBJ1-1	CASSYMLNTEAFF
TRBV19	TRBJ1-2	CASSMYRADGYTF
TRBV30	TRBJ2-7	CAWRNTGGYEQYF
TRBV7-2	TRBJ2-5	CASSFPPAETQYF
TRBV5-4	TRBJ1-2	CASRSGRITSSYTF
TRBV7-2	TRBJ2-7	CASRRTGGSYEQYF
TRBV6-5	TRBJ2-3	CASSYSTDTDTQYF
TRBV12-5	TRBJ2-1	CASGLEAVPRFF
TRBV29-1	TRBJ1-4	CSVGQTKGEKLFF
TRBV25-1	TRBJ1-1	CASSGGGALAFF
TRBV11-1	TRBJ2-3	CASSLQAGSTDTQYF
TRBV7-8	TRBJ2-5	CASKLAGTKETQYF
TRBV28	TRBJ1-6	CASSSGQGWSPLHF
TRBV30	TRBJ2-3	CAWSVSVIGDTQYF
TRBV10-3	TRBJ2-3	CAISESAVSSTDTQYF
TRBV14	TRBJ1-2	CASSQGRLPYGYTF
TRBV15	TRBJ2-1	CATSRGQVGHEQFF